Listed below are T cell receptor beta chains from one sample, sequenced in a study of cytomegalovirus exposure and HLA in healthy donors. Generated by immunoSEQ multiplex PCR, the TCRdb table keeps only in-frame clones and is missing some. The sample lists 120,000 to 150,000 clones; around 83% were seen once. The specimen sequenced was PBMCs. The receptors stem from a man aged 35 to 55 in good health and CMV-seropositive. The CDR3 runs from the conserved cysteine through the conserved F or W. D genes are given only for firm matches. Expanded clones are given a class, and other clones once, few, many or no size at all.

>TRBJ1-6|TRBD1|TRBV27|-
CASSFTLDRGFVALHF
TGTGCCAGCAGTTTTACTCTGGACAGGGGCTTTGTGGCCCTCCACTTT
>TRBJ2-7|TRBD1|TRBV19|-
CASRGTGANYEQYF
TGTGCCAGTAGGGGGACAGGGGCCAATTACGAGCAGTACTTC
>TRBJ2-3|-|TRBV5-1|-
CASSLVIGGNTDTQYF
TGCGCCAGCAGCTTGGTTATCGGGGGAAACACAGATACGCAGTATTTT
>TRBJ2-7|-|TRBV5-5|-
CASSLGLAEQYF
TGTGCCAGCAGCTTGGGGCTAGCCGAGCAGTACTTC
>TRBJ2-7|-|TRBV4-3|few
CASSQEAGTLSYEQYF
TGCGCCAGCAGCCAAGAGGCCGGGACTCTTTCCTACGAGCAGTACTTC
>TRBJ2-7|-|TRBV5-1|-
CASSLLELAAYEQYF
TGCGCCAGCAGCTTGCTGGAGCTCGCGGCCTACGAGCAGTACTTC
>TRBJ2-5|-|TRBV7-9|few
CASSLGGDSRQTQYF
TGTGCCAGCAGTCTAGGTGGGGACTCCCGGCAAACCCAGTACTTC
>TRBJ2-6|-|TRBV2|once
CASSPRDSGANVLTF
TGTGCCAGCAGTCCCCGGGACTCTGGGGCCAACGTCCTGACTTTC
>TRBJ2-3|-|TRBV4-3|-
CASSQDPAGAGDTQYF
TGCGCCAGCAGCCAAGATCCGGCGGGGGCTGGTGATACGCAGTATTTT
>TRBJ1-4|TRBD1|TRBV6-4|few
CASSHRGMGKLFF
TGTGCCAGCAGTCACAGGGGGATGGGAAAACTGTTTTTT
>TRBJ2-1|TRBD2|TRBV7-2|-
CASKSGSEGNEQFF
TGTGCCAGCAAGAGCGGGAGTGAAGGCAATGAGCAGTTCTTC